Listed below are T cell receptor beta chains from one sample, sequenced in a study of cytomegalovirus exposure and HLA in healthy donors. TCRdb's table, derived via immunoSEQ multiplex PCR, lists solely in-frame clones and lacks some. The table lists 50,000 to 65,000 clones, more than 65% of them singletons. Sequences were obtained from PBMCs. The receptors stem from a woman aged 18-35 years in good health and CMV-seronegative. CDR3s include the opening cysteine and the closing phenylalanine or tryptophan. A D gene is named only where the DNA matches it firmly. Only part of the rows carry a size: once, few, many, or a class if the clone is expanded.

V gene	clone size	J gene	CDR3 length	D gene	CDR3 protein	CDR3 DNA
TRBV7-9	NA	TRBJ2-1	15	NA	CASSLTGSSYNEQFF	TGTGCCAGCAGCTTGACTGGCAGCTCCTACAATGAGCAGTTCTTC
TRBV6-5	NA	TRBJ2-3	15	TRBD1	CASSYRDRVLDTQYF	TGTGCCAGCAGTTATCGGGACAGGGTTTTGGATACGCAGTATTTT
TRBV19	NA	TRBJ1-2	12	TRBD1	CAIGQGSYGYTF	TGTGCCATCGGACAGGGGAGCTATGGCTACACCTTC
TRBV19	NA	TRBJ1-5	15	TRBD1	CASSPDRGYGQPQHF	TGTGCCAGTAGTCCGGACAGGGGGTACGGTCAGCCCCAGCATTTT
TRBV5-6	NA	TRBJ2-1	15	TRBD2	CASSPTSGIYNEQFF	TGTGCCAGCAGCCCAACTAGCGGGATCTACAATGAGCAGTTCTTC
TRBV4-1	NA	TRBJ1-4	15	TRBD1	CASSQTGGPNEKLFF	TGCGCCAGCAGCCAGACAGGGGGGCCTAATGAAAAACTGTTTTTT
TRBV15	NA	TRBJ1-6	14	NA	CATSVRLFNSPLHF	TGTGCCACCAGCGTCAGGCTCTTTAATTCACCCCTCCACTTT
TRBV6-1	NA	TRBJ1-2	13	TRBD1	CASRTGANYGYTF	TGTGCCAGCCGGACAGGGGCTAACTATGGCTACACCTTC
TRBV6-1	NA	TRBJ1-1	14	NA	CASSERQMNTEAFF	TGTGCCAGCAGTGAAAGACAGATGAACACTGAAGCTTTCTTT
TRBV6-5	NA	TRBJ1-6	15	NA	CASSYSSAMDSPLHF	TGTGCCAGCAGTTACTCCTCTGCGATGGATTCACCCCTCCACTTT
TRBV28	NA	TRBJ2-7	14	NA	CASSFTRAAYEQYF	TGTGCCAGCAGTTTTACGAGGGCGGCCTACGAGCAGTACTTC
TRBV19	few	TRBJ2-1	15	TRBD2	CASSTTSGSLEGQFF	TGTGCCAGTAGTACCACTAGCGGGAGTTTGGAGGGGCAGTTCTTC
TRBV27	NA	TRBJ2-1	16	TRBD2	CASSQTSAGGYNEQFF	TGTGCCAGCAGCCAAACTAGCGCTGGGGGATACAATGAGCAGTTCTTC
TRBV28	NA	TRBJ2-7	18	TRBD2	CASSLIGLAGISSYEQYF	TGTGCCAGCAGTTTAATAGGGCTAGCGGGTATTTCCTCCTACGAGCAGTACTTC
TRBV7-9	NA	TRBJ1-2	13	NA	CASSFLGLEGYTF	TGTGCCAGCAGCTTCCTCGGACTTGAGGGCTACACCTTC
TRBV2	NA	TRBJ1-6	13	TRBD1	CASWTGLDSPLHF	TGTGCCAGCTGGACAGGGCTGGACTCACCCCTCCACTTT
TRBV19	once	TRBJ1-2	19	NA	CASSTDSHGVPRKGYGYTF	TGTGCCAGTAGTACCGACAGCCACGGAGTCCCCAGGAAGGGTTATGGCTACACCTTC
TRBV6-5	NA	TRBJ2-7	13	TRBD1	CASTRQGSYEQYF	TGTGCCAGCACCCGACAGGGCTCCTACGAGCAGTACTTC
TRBV6-5	NA	TRBJ2-7	16	TRBD2	CASSSRLAGSSYEQYF	TGTGCCAGCAGTTCACGACTAGCGGGGTCCTCCTACGAGCAGTACTTC
TRBV2	NA	TRBJ1-2	12	NA	CASSEPRGGYTF	TGTGCCAGCAGTGAACCCCGGGGGGGCTACACCTTC
TRBV5-1	once	TRBJ2-1	15	NA	CASSLVQGGTNEQFF	TGCGCCAGCAGCTTGGTGCAGGGGGGTACGAATGAGCAGTTCTTC
TRBV7-9	NA	TRBJ1-1	13	NA	CASSIAKNTEAFF	TGTGCCAGCAGCATCGCTAAGAACACTGAAGCTTTCTTT
TRBV28	NA	TRBJ2-7	15	TRBD2	CASSTLAGGSYEQYF	TGTGCCAGCAGCACCCTAGCGGGAGGTTCCTACGAGCAGTACTTC
TRBV21-1	NA	TRBJ2-3	14	NA	CASRGGSVPDTQYF	TGTGCCAGCCGCGGGGGGTCGGTCCCAGATACGCAGTATTTT
TRBV28	once	TRBJ1-5	13	NA	CASRDSPNQPQHF	TGTGCCAGCAGGGACAGCCCCAATCAGCCCCAGCATTTT
TRBV5-1	NA	TRBJ2-7	15	TRBD2	CASSLGSGRKNEQYF	TGCGCCAGCAGCTTGGGTAGCGGGAGGAAGAACGAGCAGTACTTC
TRBV28	NA	TRBJ1-4	14	NA	CASSFQGRGEKLFF	TGTGCCAGCAGTTTCCAGGGGCGCGGTGAAAAACTGTTTTTT
TRBV9	NA	TRBJ1-3	16	TRBD1	CASSVGGQGAGNTIYF	TGTGCCAGCAGCGTAGGGGGACAGGGGGCCGGAAACACCATATATTTT
TRBV14	NA	TRBJ1-1	13	NA	CASSQDRATRGFF	TGTGCCAGCAGCCAAGATCGGGCAACCCGAGGGTTTTTT
TRBV5-1	NA	TRBJ1-4	15	NA	CASTRTWTDREKLFF	TGCGCCAGTACAAGAACCTGGACAGATCGAGAAAAACTGTTTTTT
TRBV6-4	NA	TRBJ2-1	17	TRBD2	CASSDVGAGAAYNEQFF	TGTGCCAGCAGTGACGTCGGGGCGGGAGCAGCCTACAATGAGCAGTTCTTC